This T cell receptor beta chain was found in a study of blood T cell repertoires in COVID-19. To note about this clone: The junction shows a germline mismatch at one end, possibly a read error.

The CDR3 runs to 14 residues. Germline-derived CDR1 and CDR2 are MNHEY and SVGAGI. Sequenced by immunoSEQ multiplex PCR; TCRdb stores in-frame clones only, minus some. The top ten hold 7% to 9.5% of the sample, which has around 95,000 clones, roughly nine tenths seen once. Sequencing was carried out using peripheral blood. The clonotype was recovered from a man under 40 in a cohort sampled during active COVID-19. The chain carries TRBV6-5 and TRBJ2-7; 7 nucleotides agree with TRBD1. In DNA form, the CDR3 reads TGTGCCAGCAGGTACTCCCCGACAGGGTACGAGCAGTACTTC. Translated: CASRYSPTGYEQYF.